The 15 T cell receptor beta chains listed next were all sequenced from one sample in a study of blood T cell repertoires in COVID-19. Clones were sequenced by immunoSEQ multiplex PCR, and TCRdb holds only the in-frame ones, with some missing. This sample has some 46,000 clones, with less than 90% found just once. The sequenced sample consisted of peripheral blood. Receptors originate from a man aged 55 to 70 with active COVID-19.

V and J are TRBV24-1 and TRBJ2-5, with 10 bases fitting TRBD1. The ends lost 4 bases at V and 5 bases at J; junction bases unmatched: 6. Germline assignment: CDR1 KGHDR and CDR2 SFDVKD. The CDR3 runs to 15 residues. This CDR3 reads CATSDPTGGWETQYF. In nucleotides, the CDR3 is TGTGCCACCAGTGACCCGACAGGGGGCTGGGAGACCCAGTACTTC.

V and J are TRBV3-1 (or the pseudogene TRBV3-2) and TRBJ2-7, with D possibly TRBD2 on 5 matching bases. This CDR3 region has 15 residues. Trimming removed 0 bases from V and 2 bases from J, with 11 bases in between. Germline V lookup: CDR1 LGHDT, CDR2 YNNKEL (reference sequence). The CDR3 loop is CASSQDRGFPYEQYF. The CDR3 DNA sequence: TGTGCCAGCAGCCAAGATCGGGGATTCCCCTACGAGCAGTACTTC.

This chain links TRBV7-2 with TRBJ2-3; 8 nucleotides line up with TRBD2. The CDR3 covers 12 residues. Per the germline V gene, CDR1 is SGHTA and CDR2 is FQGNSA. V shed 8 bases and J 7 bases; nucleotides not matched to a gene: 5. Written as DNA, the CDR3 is TGTGCCAGCGGCGCGGGGGGTCATACGCAGTATTTT. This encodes CASGAGGHTQYF.

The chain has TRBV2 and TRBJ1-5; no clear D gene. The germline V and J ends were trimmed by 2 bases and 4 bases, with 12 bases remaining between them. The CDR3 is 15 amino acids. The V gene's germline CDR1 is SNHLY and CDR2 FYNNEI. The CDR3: CASSERSGRNQPQHF. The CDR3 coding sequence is TGTGCCAGCAGTGAACGAAGCGGAAGAAATCAGCCCCAGCATTTT.

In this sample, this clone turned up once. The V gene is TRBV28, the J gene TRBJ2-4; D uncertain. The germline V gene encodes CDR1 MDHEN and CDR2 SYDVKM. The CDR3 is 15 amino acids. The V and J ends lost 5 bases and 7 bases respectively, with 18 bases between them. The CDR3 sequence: CASSPPAGSRNIQYF. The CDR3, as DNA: TGTGCCAGCAGTCCTCCCGCCGGGTCGCGGAACATTCAGTACTTC.

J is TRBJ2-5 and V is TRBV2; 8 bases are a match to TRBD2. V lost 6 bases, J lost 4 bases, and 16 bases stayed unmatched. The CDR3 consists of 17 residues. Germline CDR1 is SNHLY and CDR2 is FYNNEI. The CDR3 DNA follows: TGTGCCAGCAGAGTCGGGGGAGGCGGGGGGCCGGGAGAGACCCAGTACTTC. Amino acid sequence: CASRVGGGGGPGETQYF.

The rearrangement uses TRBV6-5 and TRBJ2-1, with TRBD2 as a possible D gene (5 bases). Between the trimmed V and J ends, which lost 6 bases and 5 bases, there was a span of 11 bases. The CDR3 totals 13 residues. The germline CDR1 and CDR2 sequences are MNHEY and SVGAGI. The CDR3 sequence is CASSQDSNNEQFF. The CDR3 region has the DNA TGTGCCAGCAGCCAGGACTCGAACAATGAGCAGTTCTTC.

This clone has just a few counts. DNA for the CDR3: TGTGCCAGCAGCGTAGCTACAGGTCAGCCCCAGCATTTT. Residues: CASSVATGQPQHF. The chain has TRBV9 and TRBJ1-5; D may be TRBD1 (5 bases). CDR1 SGDLS and CDR2 YYNGEE come from the germline V gene. Trimming pared 0 bases from V and 6 bases from J, leaving 7 bases between. CDR3 length: 13 amino acids.

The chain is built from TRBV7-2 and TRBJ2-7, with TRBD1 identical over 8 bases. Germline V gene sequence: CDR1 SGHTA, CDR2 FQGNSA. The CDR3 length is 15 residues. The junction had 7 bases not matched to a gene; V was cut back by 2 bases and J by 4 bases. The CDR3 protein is CASSLSGQGAYEQYF. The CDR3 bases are TGTGCCAGCAGCTTAAGTGGACAGGGAGCTTACGAGCAGTACTTC.

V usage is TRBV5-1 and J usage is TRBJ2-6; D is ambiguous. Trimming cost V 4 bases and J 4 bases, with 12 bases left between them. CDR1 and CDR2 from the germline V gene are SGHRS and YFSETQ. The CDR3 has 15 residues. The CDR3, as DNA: TGCGCCAGCAGCCCATTCACGAGAGGGGCCAACGTCCTGACTTTC. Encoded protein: CASSPFTRGANVLTF.

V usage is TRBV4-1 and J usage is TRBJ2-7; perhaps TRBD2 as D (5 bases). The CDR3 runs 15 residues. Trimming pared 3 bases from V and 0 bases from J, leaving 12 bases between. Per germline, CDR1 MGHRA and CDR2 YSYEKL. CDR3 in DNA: TGCGCCAGCAGCCATAGCCCGGGGAGCTCCTACGAGCAGTACTTC. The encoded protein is CASSHSPGSSYEQYF.

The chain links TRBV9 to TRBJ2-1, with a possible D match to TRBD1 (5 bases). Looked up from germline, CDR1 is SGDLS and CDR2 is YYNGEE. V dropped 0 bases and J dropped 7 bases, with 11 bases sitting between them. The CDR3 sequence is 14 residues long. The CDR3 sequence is CASSVGPGKNEQFF. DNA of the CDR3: TGTGCCAGCAGCGTAGGGCCAGGGAAAAATGAGCAGTTCTTC.

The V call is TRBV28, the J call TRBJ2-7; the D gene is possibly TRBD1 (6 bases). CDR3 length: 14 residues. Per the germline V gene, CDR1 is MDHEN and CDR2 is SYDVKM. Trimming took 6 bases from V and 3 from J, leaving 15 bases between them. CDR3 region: CASSPRTVFYEQYF. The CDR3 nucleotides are TGTGCCAGCAGCCCCAGGACAGTGTTCTACGAGCAGTACTTC.

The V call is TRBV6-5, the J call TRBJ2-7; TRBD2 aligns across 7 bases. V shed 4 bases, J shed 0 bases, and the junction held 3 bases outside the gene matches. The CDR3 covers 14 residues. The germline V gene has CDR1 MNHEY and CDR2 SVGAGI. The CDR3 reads CASSWTRSSYEQYF. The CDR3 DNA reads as TGTGCCAGCAGTTGGACTAGGTCCTCCTACGAGCAGTACTTC.

Here the CDR3 DNA reads TGTGCCAGCAGTTCTAACCCAGGGCCAGAGAGCTATGGCTACACCTTC. Translated: CASSSNPGPESYGYTF. This rearrangement joins TRBV27 to TRBJ1-2, with D maybe TRBD1 (5 bases). The V end lost 4 bases, the J end lost 4 bases, and 19 bases lay between the germline ends. The CDR3 extends over 16 amino acids. Germline CDR1 is MNHEY and CDR2 is SMNVEV (reference sequence).